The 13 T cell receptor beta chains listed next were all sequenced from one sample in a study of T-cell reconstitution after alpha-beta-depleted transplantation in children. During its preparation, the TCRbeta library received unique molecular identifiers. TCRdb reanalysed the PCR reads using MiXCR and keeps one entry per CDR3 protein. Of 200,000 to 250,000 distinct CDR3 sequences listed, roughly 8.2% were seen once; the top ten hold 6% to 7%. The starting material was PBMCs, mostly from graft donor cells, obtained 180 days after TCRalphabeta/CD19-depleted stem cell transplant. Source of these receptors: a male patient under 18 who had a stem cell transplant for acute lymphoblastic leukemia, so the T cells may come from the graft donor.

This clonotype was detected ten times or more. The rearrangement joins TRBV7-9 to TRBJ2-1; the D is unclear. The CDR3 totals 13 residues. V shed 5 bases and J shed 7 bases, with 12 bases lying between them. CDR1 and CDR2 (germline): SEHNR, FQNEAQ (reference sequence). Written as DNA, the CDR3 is TGTGCCAGCAGCCCGAAATTCGGGAATGAGCAGTTCTTC. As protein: CASSPKFGNEQFF.

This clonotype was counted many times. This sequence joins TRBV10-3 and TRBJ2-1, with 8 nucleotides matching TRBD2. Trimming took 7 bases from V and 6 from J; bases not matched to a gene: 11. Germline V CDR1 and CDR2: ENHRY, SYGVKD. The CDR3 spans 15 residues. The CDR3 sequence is CAITPSGLAGNEQFF. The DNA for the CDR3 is TGTGCCATCACTCCCAGTGGGCTAGCGGGCAATGAGCAGTTCTTC.

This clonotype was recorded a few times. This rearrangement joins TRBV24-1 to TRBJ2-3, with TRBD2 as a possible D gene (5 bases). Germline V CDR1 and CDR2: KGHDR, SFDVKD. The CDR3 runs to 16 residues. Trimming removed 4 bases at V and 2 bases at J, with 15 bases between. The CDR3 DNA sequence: TGTGCCACCAGTGAGGACGGACTGAGCCTCACAGATACGCAGTATTTT. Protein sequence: CATSEDGLSLTDTQYF.

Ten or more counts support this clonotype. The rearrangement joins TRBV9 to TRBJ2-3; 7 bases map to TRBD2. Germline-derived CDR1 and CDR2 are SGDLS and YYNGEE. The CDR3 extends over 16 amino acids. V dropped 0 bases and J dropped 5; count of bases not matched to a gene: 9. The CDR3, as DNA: TGTGCCAGCAGCGTAGATCCGGGAGGAGTAGTAGATACGCAGTATTTT. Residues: CASSVDPGGVVDTQYF.

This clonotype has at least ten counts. The CDR3 DNA sequence: TGTGCCAGCAGCTTTACCTCCTATAATTCACCCCTCCACTTT. Translation gives CASSFTSYNSPLHF. This rearrangement joins TRBV7-9 to TRBJ1-6, with no clear D. There are 14 residues in the CDR3. Germline CDR1 SEHNR, CDR2 FQNEAQ (reference sequence). Deletions cut 3 bases from V and 0 bases from J, with 3 bases between.

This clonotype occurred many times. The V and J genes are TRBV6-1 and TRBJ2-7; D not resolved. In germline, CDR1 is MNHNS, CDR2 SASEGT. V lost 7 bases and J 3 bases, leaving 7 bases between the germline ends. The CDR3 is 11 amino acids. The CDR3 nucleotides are TGTGCCAGCACTGGAGTCTACGAGCAGTACTTC. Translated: CASTGVYEQYF.

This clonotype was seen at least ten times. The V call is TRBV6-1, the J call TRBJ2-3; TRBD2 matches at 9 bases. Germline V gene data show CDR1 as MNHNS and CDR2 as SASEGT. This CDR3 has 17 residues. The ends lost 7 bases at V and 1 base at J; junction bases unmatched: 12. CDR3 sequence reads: CASTFRASGKGTDTQYF. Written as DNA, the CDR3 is TGTGCCAGCACCTTCCGGGCTAGCGGGAAGGGCACAGATACGCAGTATTTT.

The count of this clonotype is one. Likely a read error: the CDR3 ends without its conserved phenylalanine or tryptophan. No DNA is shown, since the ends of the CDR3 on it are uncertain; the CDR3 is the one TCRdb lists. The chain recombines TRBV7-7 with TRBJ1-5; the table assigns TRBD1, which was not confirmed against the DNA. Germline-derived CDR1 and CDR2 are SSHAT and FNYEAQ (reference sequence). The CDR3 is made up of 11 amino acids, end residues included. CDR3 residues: CASSPDASRQG.

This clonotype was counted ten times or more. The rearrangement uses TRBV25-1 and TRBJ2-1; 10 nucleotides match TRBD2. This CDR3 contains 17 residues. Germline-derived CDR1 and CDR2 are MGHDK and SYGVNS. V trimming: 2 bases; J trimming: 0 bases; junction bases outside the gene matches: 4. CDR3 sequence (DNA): TGTGCCAGCAGTGAACTCGGACTAGCGGACTCCTACAATGAGCAGTTCTTC. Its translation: CASSELGLADSYNEQFF.

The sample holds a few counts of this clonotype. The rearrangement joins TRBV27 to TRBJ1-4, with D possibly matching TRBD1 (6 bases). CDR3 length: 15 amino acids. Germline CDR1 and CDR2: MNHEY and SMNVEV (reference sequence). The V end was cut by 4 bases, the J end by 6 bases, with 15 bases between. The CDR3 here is CASSSQGLEDEKLFF. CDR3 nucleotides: TGTGCCAGCAGTTCCCAGGGGTTGGAAGATGAAAAACTGTTTTTT.

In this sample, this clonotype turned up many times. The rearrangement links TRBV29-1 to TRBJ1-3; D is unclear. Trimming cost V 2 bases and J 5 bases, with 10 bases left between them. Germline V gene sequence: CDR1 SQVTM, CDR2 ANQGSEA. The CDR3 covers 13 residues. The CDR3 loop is CSVESSGRNTIYF. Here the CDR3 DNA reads TGCAGCGTTGAATCTTCAGGTAGAAACACCATATATTTT. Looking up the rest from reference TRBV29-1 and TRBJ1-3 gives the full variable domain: SAVISQKPSRDICQRGTSLTIQCQVDSQVTMMFWYRQQPGQSLTLIATANQGSEATYESGFVIDKFPISRPNLTFSTLTVSNMSPEDSSIYLCSVESSGRNTIYFGEGSWLTVV.

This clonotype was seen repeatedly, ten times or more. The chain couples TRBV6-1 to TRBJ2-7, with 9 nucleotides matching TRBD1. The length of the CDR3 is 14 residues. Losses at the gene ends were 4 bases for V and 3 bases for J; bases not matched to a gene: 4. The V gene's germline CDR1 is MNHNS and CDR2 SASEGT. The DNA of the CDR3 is TGTGCCAGCAGTGGACAGGGGGGTATCTACGAGCAGTACTTC. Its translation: CASSGQGGIYEQYF.

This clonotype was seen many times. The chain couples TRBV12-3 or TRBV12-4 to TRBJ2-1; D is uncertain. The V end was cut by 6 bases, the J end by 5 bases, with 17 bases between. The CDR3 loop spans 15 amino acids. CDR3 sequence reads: CASSFTYWIHNEQFF. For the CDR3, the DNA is TGTGCCAGCAGCTTCACCTATTGGATCCACAATGAGCAGTTCTTC.